A selection of T cell receptor beta chains follows, all from one sample in a study of response to subunit inactivated influenza vaccine. TCRdb reanalysed the RT-PCR reads using MiXCR and keeps one entry per CDR3 protein. The table lists more than 450,000 distinct CDR3 sequences, about 12% of them singletons. The sequenced sample was PBMCs from blood, obtained on the day of vaccination. Receptors were obtained from a man aged 45-65 years who received an inactivated influenza vaccine. Each CDR3 is given with its conserved first and last residue. A D gene is named only where the DNA matches it firmly. Only part of the rows carry a size: once, few, many, or a class if the clone is expanded.

J | V | size | D | CDR3 | DNA
TRBJ2-5 | TRBV18 | NA | TRBD2 | CASSPLPREGTQYF | TGTGCCAGCTCACCACTTCCGCGGGAGGGGACCCAGTACTTC
TRBJ2-2 | TRBV9 | few | NA | CASSVEFTGELFF | TGTGCCAGCAGCGTGGAATTCACCGGGGAGCTGTTTTTT
TRBJ2-5 | TRBV5-6 | NA | NA | CARGLGRWETQYF | TGTGCCAGGGGCCTGGGGCGATGGGAGACCCAGTACTTC
TRBJ2-1 | TRBV28 | NA | TRBD2 | CASSSSTTGLAGKGQFF | TGTGCCAGCAGTTCCTCGACCACGGGACTAGCGGGGAAGGGCCAGTTCTTC
TRBJ1-5 | TRBV4-3 | few | NA | CASSQHRTRDQPQHF | TGCGCCAGCAGCCAACATCGGACAAGGGATCAGCCCCAGCATTTT
TRBJ2-3 | TRBV7-9 | few | TRBD2 | CASSTRTSGSADTQYF | TGTGCCAGCAGCACTCGGACTAGCGGGAGTGCAGATACGCAGTATTTT
TRBJ2-2 | TRBV7-9 | NA | NA | CASRRVPGSRTGELFF | TGTGCCAGCAGACGCGTCCCCGGGTCCCGCACCGGGGAGCTGTTTTTT
TRBJ2-3 | TRBV5-1 | few | NA | CASSGTGGGTDTQYF | TGCGCCAGCAGCGGCACAGGGGGGGGCACAGATACGCAGTATTTT
TRBJ2-5 | TRBV5-5 | few | NA | CASRTIGLRDNQETQYF | TGTGCCAGCAGAACGATCGGGTTGAGGGACAACCAAGAGACCCAGTACTTC
TRBJ2-7 | TRBV28 | NA | NA | CASSPPGQRDNEQYF | TGTGCCAGCAGTCCTCCGGGACAAAGAGATAACGAGCAGTACTTC
TRBJ2-4 | TRBV29-1 | NA | NA | CSVERKNIQYF | TGCAGCGTTGAAAGGAAAAACATTCAGTACTTC
TRBJ2-3 | TRBV4-3 | few | NA | CASSQDRPGTDTQYF | TGCGCCAGCAGCCAAGATAGGCCGGGCACAGATACGCAGTATTTT
TRBJ2-2 | TRBV7-2 | many | NA | CASSTDGTNTGELFF | TGTGCCAGCAGCACCGACGGGACCAACACCGGGGAGCTGTTTTTT
TRBJ2-3 | TRBV20-1 | few | NA | CSARRTGVTDTQYF | TGCAGTGCTAGAAGGACGGGAGTGACAGATACGCAGTATTTT
TRBJ2-3 | TRBV15 | NA | NA | CATSYGPGGASTDTQYF | TGTGCCACCAGCTACGGACCCGGGGGAGCTAGCACAGATACGCAGTATTTT
TRBJ1-4 | TRBV12-3/TRBV12-4 | few | NA | CASSSSRGGEKLFF | TGTGCCAGCAGCTCCTCGCGGGGCGGGGAAAAACTGTTTTTT
TRBJ2-5 | TRBV10-3 | many | TRBD2 | CAISVGSGGTQETQYF | TGTGCCATCAGTGTGGGTAGCGGGGGAACCCAAGAGACCCAGTACTTC
TRBJ2-1 | TRBV5-1 | NA | TRBD2 | CASSSRLAGLNEQFF | TGCGCCAGCAGCTCCCGACTAGCGGGATTAAATGAGCAGTTCTTC
TRBJ2-7 | TRBV20-1 | few | TRBD1 | CSPGQGAAEQYF | TGCAGCCCCGGACAGGGGGCGGCCGAGCAGTACTTC
TRBJ2-3 | TRBV7-2 | NA | NA | CASSFRAPSFADTQYF | TGTGCCAGCAGCTTCCGGGCCCCGTCCTTTGCAGATACGCAGTATTTT
TRBJ2-7 | TRBV11-2 | few | NA | CASSGPVYAHEQYF | TGTGCCAGCAGCGGTCCCGTCTATGCGCACGAGCAGTACTTC
TRBJ2-7 | TRBV7-2 | few | NA | CASRSSGTSYEQYF | TGTGCCAGCAGATCCTCCGGGACTTCCTACGAGCAGTACTTC
TRBJ2-1 | TRBV6-2/TRBV6-3 | few | NA | CASSYAPGGEQFF | TGTGCCAGCAGTTACGCACCCGGAGGGGAGCAGTTCTTC
TRBJ2-5 | TRBV5-5 | NA | NA | CASSFRDTGWETQYF | TGTGCCAGCAGCTTTCGGGACACTGGATGGGAGACCCAGTACTTC
TRBJ1-2 | TRBV30 | NA | NA | CAFLENSFYGYTF | TGTGCCTTCCTAGAGAACAGTTTCTATGGCTACACCTTC
TRBJ2-5 | TRBV6-1 | many | NA | CASRHLYSEWTETQYF | TGTGCCAGCAGACATCTATACAGCGAATGGACGGAGACCCAGTACTTC
TRBJ2-7 | TRBV7-9 | few | NA | CAGRDGSSYEQYF | TGTGCCGGCCGGGACGGTAGCTCCTACGAGCAGTACTTC
TRBJ1-4 | TRBV3-1 | few | NA | CASSQGRVTNEKLFF | TGTGCCAGCAGCCAAGGCAGGGTTACTAATGAAAAACTGTTTTTT
TRBJ2-7 | TRBV12-3/TRBV12-4 | NA | TRBD2 | CASRRGLGPYEQYF | TGTGCCAGCAGACGGGGACTAGGGCCCTACGAGCAGTACTTC
TRBJ2-3 | TRBV29-1 | NA | TRBD2 | CSVSGRSTDTQYF | TGCAGCGTTAGCGGGAGATCCACAGATACGCAGTATTTT
TRBJ1-5 | TRBV16 | many | NA | CASSREWGAGQPQHF | TGTGCCAGCAGCCGGGAATGGGGTGCGGGTCAGCCCCAGCATTTT
TRBJ1-5 | TRBV20-1 | few | TRBD1 | CSASDRDRGSNQPQHF | TGCAGTGCTAGCGACCGGGACAGGGGGTCCAATCAGCCCCAGCATTTT
TRBJ2-5 | TRBV28 | NA | TRBD2 | CASSLASGRTRRPQYF | TGTGCCAGCAGTTTAGCTAGCGGGAGGACACGGCGGCCCCAGTACTTC
TRBJ1-4 | TRBV7-2 | NA | NA | CASSLSRRGTNEKLFF | TGTGCCAGCAGCTTATCCCGAAGAGGAACTAATGAAAAACTGTTTTTT
TRBJ2-1 | TRBV24-1 | NA | TRBD2 | CATSSPKAGGLNEQFF | TGTGCCACCAGTTCCCCTAAAGCGGGGGGGCTCAATGAGCAGTTCTTC
TRBJ2-7 | TRBV20-1 | few | TRBD2 | CSAALPSGGADEQYF | TGCAGTGCTGCGCTCCCTAGCGGGGGGGCCGATGAGCAGTACTTC
TRBJ2-1 | TRBV5-1 | few | TRBD2 | CASRTGTSGPYNEQFF | TGCGCCAGCAGAACCGGGACTAGCGGTCCCTACAATGAGCAGTTCTTC
TRBJ2-2 | TRBV6-2/TRBV6-3 | few | NA | CASSYRSGTTGELFF | TGTGCCAGCAGTTACAGGAGCGGAACAACCGGGGAGCTGTTTTTT
TRBJ2-7 | TRBV4-3 | few | NA | CASSQEAVRTYEQYF | TGCGCCAGCAGCCAAGAGGCTGTCCGGACCTACGAGCAGTACTTC
TRBJ1-5 | TRBV4-1 | many | TRBD1 | CASSQAGTGGNQPQHF | TGCGCCAGCAGCCAAGCTGGGACAGGGGGAAATCAGCCCCAGCATTTT
TRBJ2-5 | TRBV29-1 | few | NA | CSVDIWDHQYF | TGCAGCGTAGATATCTGGGACCACCAGTACTTC
TRBJ2-2 | TRBV5-1 | few | TRBD1 | CASSYPPGQGAGGELFF | TGCGCCAGCAGCTACCCACCGGGACAGGGGGCTGGCGGGGAGCTGTTTTTT
TRBJ1-3 | TRBV12-3/TRBV12-4 | few | NA | CASSLGQTRNTIYF | TGTGCCAGCAGTTTAGGACAGACAAGAAACACCATATATTTT
TRBJ1-1 | TRBV12-3/TRBV12-4 | NA | NA | CASSFRGGVTEAFF | TGTGCCAGCAGTTTTAGGGGGGGGGTCACTGAAGCTTTCTTT
TRBJ2-6 | TRBV15 | many | NA | CATTGNSGANVLTF | TGTGCCACCACAGGTAACTCTGGGGCCAACGTCCTGACTTTC
TRBJ1-2 | TRBV12-3/TRBV12-4 | many | TRBD1 | CASSLQGTFGYTF | TGTGCCAGCAGTCTACAGGGGACCTTTGGCTACACCTTC
TRBJ2-5 | TRBV7-2 | few | NA | CASSLGEVETQYF | TGTGCCAGCAGCTTAGGGGAGGTAGAGACCCAGTACTTC
TRBJ1-6 | TRBV12-3/TRBV12-4 | few | NA | CASRTRGYNSPLHF | TGTGCCAGCAGGACGAGGGGTTATAATTCACCCCTCCACTTT
TRBJ2-1 | TRBV28 | few | TRBD2 | CASSPMAGDGSYNEQFF | TGTGCCAGCAGCCCGATGGCGGGGGACGGCTCCTACAATGAGCAGTTCTTC
TRBJ2-7 | TRBV6-2/TRBV6-3 | few | TRBD2 | CASRRTRGEQYF | TGTGCCAGCAGACGGACTAGGGGCGAGCAGTACTTC
TRBJ2-7 | TRBV20-1 | NA | TRBD2 | CSAPIGLADEQYF | TGCAGTGCTCCAATCGGACTAGCGGACGAGCAGTACTTC
TRBJ2-6 | TRBV4-3 | few | NA | CASRPDSSGANVLTF | TGCGCCAGCAGACCGGACAGCTCTGGGGCCAACGTCCTGACTTTC
TRBJ2-7 | TRBV7-8 | NA | TRBD2 | CASSTTGLAGFYEQYF | TGTGCCAGCAGCACAACTGGACTAGCGGGGTTCTACGAGCAGTACTTC
TRBJ1-4 | TRBV7-9 | NA | NA | CASSLDPLQEKLFF | TGTGCCAGCAGCTTGGACCCCCTACAGGAAAAACTGTTTTTT
TRBJ2-2 | TRBV18 | NA | TRBD2 | CASSPLAGRTGELFF | TGTGCCAGCTCTCCTCTAGCGGGCCGGACCGGGGAGCTGTTTTTT
TRBJ1-2 | TRBV5-1 | few | NA | CASSARPQTNYGYTF | TGCGCCAGCAGCGCTCGTCCCCAGACTAACTATGGCTACACCTTC
TRBJ2-7 | TRBV20-1 | NA | TRBD2 | CSARGPGGIRNEQYF | TGCAGTGCTAGAGGTCCGGGGGGGATCCGGAACGAGCAGTACTTC
TRBJ2-5 | TRBV29-1 | NA | TRBD1 | CSGRQGYQETQYF | TGCAGCGGAAGACAGGGGTACCAAGAGACCCAGTACTTC
TRBJ1-2 | TRBV12-3/TRBV12-4 | few | TRBD1 | CASSRTGIYGYTF | TGTGCCAGCAGCCGGACAGGGATCTATGGCTACACCTTC